This TCR beta chain came from a study of T cells in Graves' hyperthyroidism and ophthalmopathy (dated by TCRdb to between 2019 and 2020). Context from the whole study: Peripheral blood samples were taken at the time of initial diagnosis, prior to any treatment. To identify TCR V-J signatures that set the groups apart, the researchers used a discovery cohort of about a hundred patients, made up of 40 to 45 with Graves' ophthalmopathy and about 60 with stable Graves' hyperthyroidism. TCR Vbeta CDR3 sequencing of 135 peripheral blood samples (more than 40 ophthalmopathy, 75 or so hyperthyroidism and approximately 17 progressor patients) is reported in the paper. After blood sampling, hyperthyroidism patients were treated with methimazole at a starting dose of 30 mg daily, and ophthalmopathy patients were treated with high-dose intravenous methylprednisolone. The roughly 100 discovery patients were randomly divided into training and test sets at a 7:3 ratio. Prospective prediction of ophthalmopathy was tested in an independent validation cohort of approximately 18 hyperthyroidism patients and 17 patients who later progressed to ophthalmopathy. The study also compared thyroid tissue and blood T-cell repertoires from roughly 6 Graves' hyperthyroidism patients.

As concerns this clonotype: Its antigen specificity is not known. No quality values exist for individual bases; no much larger clone is one base distant.

The TCR beta CDR3 regions were amplified from RNA transcripts. A first-round RT-PCR of the TCR CDR3 used the HTBI primer set with the Qiagen OneStep RT-PCR kit. The libraries were constructed in a second round of multiplex PCR and then size-selected and purified. Libraries were sequenced paired-end with 100 bp reads on an Illumina HiSeq2000. The authors' pipeline ran thus. SOAPnuke was used to process the raw data, with reads discarded if the reads contained adapters or uncalled bases, had a mean Phred below 15, or lacked an exact constant-primer or identifier match. COPE v1.2.5 was used to merge high-quality paired reads, and clonotypes were defined as unique nucleotide sequences. MiTCR v1.1 was used to align the clonotypes against IMGT TRBV, TRBD and TRBJ reference segments. Analysis was restricted to V-J combinations with a frequency above 0.0001, which covered roughly 99% of repertoires. The TCS score was defined as the ratio of F50 (clonal expansion) to E x V (chaos), calculated using BLOSUM62-based TCRdist between CDR3 peptides within each V-J. Welch's t-statistics and random forest reduced around 550 V-J features to 10 to 15, which were used in a naive Bayes classifier (R e1071). In-frame beta chains were kept once TCRdb had trimmed the public reads at Q25 with fastp and called clones with MiXCR. Rows with a matching CDR3 protein are joined into one entry that keeps the most common DNA and genes. TCRdb, not the original authors, processed these V and J calls. This sample lists some 760,000 distinct CDR3 sequences; 14% were detected once. The ten most abundant clones make up roughly 10% of the sample.

Graves' hyperthyroidism was defined as stable when no progression to ophthalmopathy occurred over 18 months of follow-up. Hyperthyroidism patients were aged 18 to 65 years and newly diagnosed, with disease duration of less than 2 months. Exclusion was applied to patients with uncontrolled infections, other autoimmune diseases, pregnancy or lactation. Diagnoses relied on clinical symptoms, serum thyroxine and TRAb, thyroid ultrasound and orbital computed tomography. PBMCs were separated from around 9.1 ml of fresh peripheral blood using Ficoll-Paque density gradient centrifugation. Total RNA was extracted using Trizol reagent, and RNA quality was assessed on an Agilent 2100 Bioanalyzer. What the research found in general, with its limitations: Blood samples also contained most of the expanded thyroid clonotypes (frequency above 0.001), which suggests that blood repertoires may reflect thyroid immune responses. No statistical method was used to fix the sample size in advance, and group allocation was not hidden from the investigators. Ophthalmopathy was separated from stable hyperthyroidism by a 13 V-J signature model, with around 90% sensitivity and 81% to 83% specificity obtained in cross-validation and 80%/75% obtained in testing. In validation, progression to ophthalmopathy was predicted by the model with around 70% sensitivity and just over 72% specificity, a median of roughly six months before onset.

Measured from the cysteine to the phenylalanine, the CDR3 is 13 residues long. Here the CDR3 DNA is all that survives: 39 bases in frame from base 1. The germline V gene (reference sequence) provides CDR1 DFQATT and CDR2 SNEGSKA. The junction shows trimming of 5 bases on V and 4 bases on J, and the gene matches do not reach 7 bases of it. This clonotype was obtained from a woman between 18 and 30 years old with Graves' hyperthyroidism. The chain is made from TRBV20-1 and TRBJ2-7; TRBD1 aligns with 8 central bases. Sequencing was carried out using blood. The sequenced DNA: TGCAGTGCTTTCAGGGGGCGCGAGTACGAGCAGTACTTC. It codes for CSAFRGREYEQYF.